This entry features one TCR beta chain sequence. Clones were read by immunoSEQ multiplex PCR, and TCRdb kept only the in-frame ones, dropping some. This repertoire shows about 60,000 clones, approximately 90% found once; its top ten account for 1.3%. Germline V gives CDR1 SEHNR, CDR2 FQNEAQ (reference sequence). V lost 7 bases to trimming and J lost 1 base, with 13 bases between them. The CDR3 extends over 14 amino acids. The data originate from a study of T cell changes during pregnancy in multiple sclerosis. The sequence was obtained from a female donor with multiple sclerosis, enrolled in a pregnancy study. The genes are TRBV7-9 and TRBJ1-1; D is unresolved. The specimen comprised peripheral blood, sampled in the second trimester of pregnancy. The CDR3 bases are TGTGCCAGCACCCTGTATGGCCGGAACACTGAAGCTTTCTTT. This translates into CASTLYGRNTEAFF.